The 6 T cell receptor beta chains below all came from one sample that was sequenced in a study of T-cell memory formation after mild COVID-19. In TCRdb, the 5' RACE reads were re-called with MiXCR into one record per CDR3 protein. Of 560,000 or so distinct CDR3 sequences in the sample, around a sixth are singletons; the top ten hold about 8.1%. Sequenced input: PBMCs or a T cell subset sorted from them (not recorded which). The receptors here all came from an adult woman who had mild COVID-19 (a few samples of this study predate the infection). Cell type and time point are not known.

The chain employs TRBV24-1 and TRBJ2-1; the match to TRBD2 covers 10 bases. CDR3 size: 17 residues. The V and J ends lost 4 bases and 10 bases, in that order; junction bases with no gene match: 15. Germline-derived CDR1 and CDR2 are KGHDR and SFDVKD. Written as DNA, the CDR3 is TGTGCCACCAGTGACCACAGCGGACTAGCGGACGCAAAGGAGCAGTTCTTC. This gives the protein CATSDHSGLADAKEQFF.

This clonotype was counted a few times. The chain carries TRBV27 and TRBJ2-5; maybe TRBD2 (6 bases). The germline CDR1 and CDR2 sequences are MNHEY and SMNVEV (reference sequence). V lost 5 bases and J lost 1, with 11 bases in between. The length of the CDR3 is 14 residues. This CDR3 reads CASSLTTSQETQYF. The CDR3 coding sequence is TGTGCCAGCAGTCTGACGACTAGCCAAGAGACCCAGTACTTC.

V and J are TRBV6-6 and TRBJ1-3, with no clear D. Germline V lookup: CDR1 MNHNY, CDR2 SVGAGI (reference sequence). V was pared by 6 bases and J by 0 bases, with 9 bases between. This CDR3 has 14 amino acids. CDR3 nucleotides: TGTGCCAGCAGGGAGGCTTTCTCTGGAAACACCATATATTTT. Its translation is CASREAFSGNTIYF.

The chain has TRBV3-1 and TRBJ1-1; D unclear. Germline CDR1 reads LGHDT; CDR2 reads YNNKEL (reference sequence). The CDR3 loop spans 14 amino acids. The ends were cut back, 1 base at V and 1 base at J, with 7 bases in the middle. The CDR3 DNA is TGTGCCAGCAGCCAAGTGGCAGCGAACACTGAAGCTTTCTTT. It translates to CASSQVAANTEAFF.

This chain connects TRBV24-1 to TRBJ2-3; either TRBD1 or TRBD2 may fit D (6 bases each). The CDR3 is made up of 14 amino acids. The germline V gene encodes CDR1 KGHDR and CDR2 SFDVKD. Deletions cut 4 bases from V and 4 bases from J, with 11 bases between. CDR3 residues: CATSEPRGADTQYF. DNA for the CDR3: TGTGCCACCAGTGAACCTAGGGGGGCAGATACGCAGTATTTT.

This clonotype has more than one count but fewer than ten. The CDR3 DNA reads as TGTGCCATCAGTGAGTATCCGGGGACAGGGGGCGAAGCTTTCTTT. Protein: CAISEYPGTGGEAFF. The V gene is TRBV10-3, the J gene TRBJ1-1, with 12 positions matching TRBD1. V was clipped by 1 base and J by 8 bases; unmatched bases: 5. The CDR3 runs to 15 residues. Germline V gene lookup returns CDR1 ENHRY and CDR2 SYGVKD.